The entry below describes one TCR beta chain. TCRdb re-derived calls from the RT-PCR reads in MiXCR, one entry per CDR3 protein. Here the sample spans some 150,000 distinct CDR3 sequences, about 36% being singletons. This entry comes from a study of patients and donors after allogeneic stem cell transplantation. The sequenced sample consisted of blood, either unsorted or a sorted T cell fraction (not recorded which). The origin of this receptor is a human donor who was either an allogeneic HSCT recipient or a stem cell or donor lymphocyte infusion donor (not recorded which). It is not recorded whose cells these are; they may come from a transplant donor.

The DNA of the CDR3 is TGTGCCAGCAGTCCTGGACAGAGTTTCTCCTACGAGCAGTACTTC. This codes for CASSPGQSFSYEQYF. This rearrangement joins TRBV6-5 to TRBJ2-7, with D possibly TRBD1 on 6 matching bases. Trimming removed 5 bases from V and 0 bases from J, with 14 bases in between. The CDR3 length is 15 residues. Germline CDR1 reads MNHEY; CDR2 reads SVGAGI.